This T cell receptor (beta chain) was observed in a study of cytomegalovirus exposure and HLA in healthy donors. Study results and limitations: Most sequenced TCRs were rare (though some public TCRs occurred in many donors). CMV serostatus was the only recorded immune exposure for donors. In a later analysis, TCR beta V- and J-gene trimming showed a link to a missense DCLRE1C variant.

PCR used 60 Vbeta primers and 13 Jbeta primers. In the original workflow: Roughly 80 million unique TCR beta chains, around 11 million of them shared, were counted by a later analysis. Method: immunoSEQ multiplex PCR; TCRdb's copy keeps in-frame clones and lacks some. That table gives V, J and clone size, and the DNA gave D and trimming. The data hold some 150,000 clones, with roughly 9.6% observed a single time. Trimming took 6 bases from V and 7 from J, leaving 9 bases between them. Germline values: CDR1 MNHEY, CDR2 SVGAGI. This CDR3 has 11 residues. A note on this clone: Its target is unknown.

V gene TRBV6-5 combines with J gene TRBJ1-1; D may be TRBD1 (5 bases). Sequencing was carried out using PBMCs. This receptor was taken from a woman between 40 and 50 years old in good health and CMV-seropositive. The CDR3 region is CASRRGGEAFF. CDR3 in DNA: TGTGCCAGCAGAAGGGGAGGTGAAGCTTTCTTT.